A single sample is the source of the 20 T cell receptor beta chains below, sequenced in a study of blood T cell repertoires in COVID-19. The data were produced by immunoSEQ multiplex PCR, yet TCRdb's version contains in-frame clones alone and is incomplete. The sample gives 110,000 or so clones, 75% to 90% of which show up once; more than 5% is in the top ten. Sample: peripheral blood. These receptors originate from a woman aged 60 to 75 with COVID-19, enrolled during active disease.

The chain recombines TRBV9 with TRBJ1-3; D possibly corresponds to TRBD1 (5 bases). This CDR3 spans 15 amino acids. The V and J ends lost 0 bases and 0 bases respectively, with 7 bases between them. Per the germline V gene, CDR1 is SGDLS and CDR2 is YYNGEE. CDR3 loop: CASSVGGNSGNTIYF. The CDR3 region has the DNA TGTGCCAGCAGCGTAGGGGGCAACTCTGGAAACACCATATATTTT.

The CDR3 region is CASSLQNTEAFF. CDR3 DNA: TGTGCCAGCAGCTTACAGAACACTGAAGCTTTCTTT. This chain links TRBV7-9 with TRBJ1-1, with D uncertain. Per germline, CDR1 SEHNR and CDR2 FQNEAQ (reference sequence). This CDR3 is 12 amino acids long. V was shortened by 2 bases and J by 1 base, with 2 bases between the two germline ends.

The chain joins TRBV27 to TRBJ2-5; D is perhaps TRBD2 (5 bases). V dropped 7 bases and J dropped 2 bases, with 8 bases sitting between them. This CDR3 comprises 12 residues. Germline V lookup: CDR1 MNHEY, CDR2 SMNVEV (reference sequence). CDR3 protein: CASMGVQETQYF. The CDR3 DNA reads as TGTGCCAGCATGGGAGTACAAGAGACCCAGTACTTC.

The CDR3 coding sequence is TGTGCCTGGAGTGTACTGTTGCAACAGACGAATTCCTACAATGAGCAGTTCTTC. Translated, it gives CAWSVLLQQTNSYNEQFF. The gene calls are TRBV30 and TRBJ2-1; D gene ambiguous. Per germline, CDR1 GTSNPN and CDR2 SVGIG (reference sequence). This CDR3 is 18 amino acids long. V dropped 0 bases and J dropped 1 base, with 19 bases sitting between them.

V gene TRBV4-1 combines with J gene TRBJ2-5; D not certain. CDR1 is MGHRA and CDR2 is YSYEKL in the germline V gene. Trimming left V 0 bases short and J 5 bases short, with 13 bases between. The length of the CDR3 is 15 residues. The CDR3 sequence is CASSQEWAPGETQYF. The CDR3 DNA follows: TGCGCCAGCAGCCAAGAGTGGGCCCCCGGCGAGACCCAGTACTTC.

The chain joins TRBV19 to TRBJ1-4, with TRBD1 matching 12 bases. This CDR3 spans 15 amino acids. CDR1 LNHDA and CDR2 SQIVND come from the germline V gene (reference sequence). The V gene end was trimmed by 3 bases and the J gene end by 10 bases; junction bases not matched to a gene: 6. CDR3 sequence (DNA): TGTGCCAGTAGTATTCAGGGACAGGGGGCCGGAAAACTGTTTTTT. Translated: CASSIQGQGAGKLFF. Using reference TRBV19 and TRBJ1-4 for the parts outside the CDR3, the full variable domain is DGGITQSPKYLFRKEGQNVTLSCEQNLNHDAMYWYRQDPGQGLRLIYYSQIVNDFQKGDIAEGYSVSREKKESFPLTVTSAQKNPTAFYLCASSIQGQGAGKLFFGSGTQLSVL.

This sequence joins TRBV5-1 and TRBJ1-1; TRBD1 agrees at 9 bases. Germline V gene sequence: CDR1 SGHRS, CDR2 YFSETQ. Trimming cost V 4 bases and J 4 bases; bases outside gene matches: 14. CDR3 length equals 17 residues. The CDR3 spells CASSRTGTGLLGTEAFF. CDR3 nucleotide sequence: TGCGCCAGCAGCCGTACCGGGACAGGGTTGCTTGGCACTGAAGCTTTCTTT.

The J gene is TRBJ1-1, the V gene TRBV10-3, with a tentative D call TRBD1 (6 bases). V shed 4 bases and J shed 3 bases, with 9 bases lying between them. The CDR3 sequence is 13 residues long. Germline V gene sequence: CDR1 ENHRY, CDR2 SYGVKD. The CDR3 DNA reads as TGTGCCATCAGTGGTGGGGGCGACACTGAAGCTTTCTTT. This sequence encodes CAISGGGDTEAFF.

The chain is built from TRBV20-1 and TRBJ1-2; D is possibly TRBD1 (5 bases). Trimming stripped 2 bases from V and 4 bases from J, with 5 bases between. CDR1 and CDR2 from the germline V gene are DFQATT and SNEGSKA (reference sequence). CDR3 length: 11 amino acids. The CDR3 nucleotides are TGCAGTGCTAGACAGGGCTATGGCTACACCTTC. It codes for CSARQGYGYTF.

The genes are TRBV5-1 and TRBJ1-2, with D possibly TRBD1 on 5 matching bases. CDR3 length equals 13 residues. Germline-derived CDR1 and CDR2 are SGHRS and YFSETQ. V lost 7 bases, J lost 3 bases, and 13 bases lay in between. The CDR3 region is CASGTGPDYGYTF. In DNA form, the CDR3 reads TGCGCCAGCGGGACTGGGCCCGACTATGGCTACACCTTC.

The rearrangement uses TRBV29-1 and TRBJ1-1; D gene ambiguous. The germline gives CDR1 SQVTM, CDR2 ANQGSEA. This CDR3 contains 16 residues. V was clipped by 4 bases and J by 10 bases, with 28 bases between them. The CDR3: CSVVMGRGSSQRLAFF. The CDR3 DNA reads TGCAGCGTTGTGATGGGCCGCGGGTCCTCTCAGCGTCTAGCTTTCTTT.

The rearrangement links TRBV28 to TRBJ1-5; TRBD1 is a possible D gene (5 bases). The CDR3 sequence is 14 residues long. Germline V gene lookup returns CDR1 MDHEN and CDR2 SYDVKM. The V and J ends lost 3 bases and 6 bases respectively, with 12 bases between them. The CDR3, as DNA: TGTGCCAGCAGTTTCTGGGGGGGTTCTCAGCCCCAGCATTTT. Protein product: CASSFWGGSQPQHF.

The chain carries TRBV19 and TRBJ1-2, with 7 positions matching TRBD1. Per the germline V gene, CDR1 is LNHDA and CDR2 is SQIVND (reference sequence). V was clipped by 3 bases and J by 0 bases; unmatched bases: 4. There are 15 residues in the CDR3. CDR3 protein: CASSIGDRANYGYTF. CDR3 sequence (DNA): TGTGCCAGTAGTATCGGGGACAGAGCTAACTATGGCTACACCTTC.

The CDR3: CASSAGRSGNTEAFF. As DNA, the CDR3 is TGTGCCAGCAGCGCCGGTCGTTCGGGGAACACTGAAGCTTTCTTT. This sequence joins TRBV11-1 and TRBJ1-1; D is unresolved. V lost 5 bases to trimming and J lost 1 base, with 14 bases between them. CDR1 is SGHAT and CDR2 is FQDESV in the germline V gene (reference sequence). The CDR3 extends over 15 amino acids.

DNA of the CDR3: TGCGCCAGCAGCTCCGGGACTAGCGGGGGGGCCGTGGAGACCCAGTACTTC. It codes for CASSSGTSGGAVETQYF. The chain has TRBV5-1 and TRBJ2-5; TRBD2 aligns across 16 bases. CDR1 is SGHRS, CDR2 YFSETQ, per germline. The trim removed 3 bases at V and 5 bases at J, leaving 7 bases unmatched. The CDR3 extends over 17 amino acids.

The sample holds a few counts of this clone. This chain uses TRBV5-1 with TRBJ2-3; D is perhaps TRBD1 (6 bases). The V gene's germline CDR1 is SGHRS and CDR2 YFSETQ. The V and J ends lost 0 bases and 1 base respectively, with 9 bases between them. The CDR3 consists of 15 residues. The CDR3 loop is CASSLAGQRTDTQYF. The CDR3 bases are TGCGCCAGCAGCTTGGCCGGACAGCGCACAGATACGCAGTATTTT.

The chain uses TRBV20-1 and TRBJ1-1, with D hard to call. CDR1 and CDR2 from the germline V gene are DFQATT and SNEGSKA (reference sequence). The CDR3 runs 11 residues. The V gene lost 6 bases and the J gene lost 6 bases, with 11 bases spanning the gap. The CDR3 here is CSAKHRAEAFF. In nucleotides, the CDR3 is TGCAGTGCCAAACACCGGGCTGAAGCTTTCTTT.

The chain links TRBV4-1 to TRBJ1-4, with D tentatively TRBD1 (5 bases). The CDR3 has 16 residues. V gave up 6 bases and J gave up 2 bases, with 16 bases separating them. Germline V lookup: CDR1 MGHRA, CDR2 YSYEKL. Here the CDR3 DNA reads TGCGCCAGCAGTCACACAGGAAGGGCCACTAATGAAAAACTGTTTTTT. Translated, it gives CASSHTGRATNEKLFF.

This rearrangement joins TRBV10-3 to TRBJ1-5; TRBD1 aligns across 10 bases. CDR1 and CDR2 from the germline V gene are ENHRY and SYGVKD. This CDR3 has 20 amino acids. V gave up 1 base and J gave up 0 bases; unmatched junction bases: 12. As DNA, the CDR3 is TGTGCCATCAGTGAGTTTTTGCGGGGACAGGGGACATATAGCAATCAGCCCCAGCATTTT. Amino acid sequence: CAISEFLRGQGTYSNQPQHF.

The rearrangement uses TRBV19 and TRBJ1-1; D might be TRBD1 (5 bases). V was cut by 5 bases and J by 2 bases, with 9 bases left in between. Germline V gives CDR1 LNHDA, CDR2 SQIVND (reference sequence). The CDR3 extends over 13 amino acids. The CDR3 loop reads CASSVTGNTEAFF. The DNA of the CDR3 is TGTGCCAGTAGTGTTACAGGTAACACTGAAGCTTTCTTT.